Listed below are T cell receptor beta chains from one sample, sequenced in a study of T cells in Graves' hyperthyroidism and ophthalmopathy. TCRdb reanalysed the multiplex PCR reads using MiXCR and keeps one entry per CDR3 protein. The table lists around 500,000 distinct CDR3 sequences, about 20% of them singletons. Sequencing input: blood. These receptor sequences come from a woman in her 70s with Graves' ophthalmopathy. Each CDR3 is given without its conserved first and last residue.

CDR3aa,v_gene
ASSLGGAGTITDTQY,TRBV7-6
AISESRGDRGLDEQF,TRBV10-3
ASSPGTGKADTQY,TRBV7-3
AYTGGGGNTIY,TRBV30
ASSLIGFGGSETQY,TRBV28
ASSLGQSRGYT,TRBV7-9
ASNPTEGQGAHSYEQY,TRBV6-2/TRBV6-3
ASSVAGQGLYGYT,TRBV9
SASGAAGGNEQF,TRBV20-1
ASSSRNRGRETQY,TRBV7-2
SATGTRSSYEQY,TRBV20-1
ASGELALTLAGVYEQY,TRBV6-2/TRBV6-3
ASSSTGAGGYT,TRBV5-1
ASSKQEGTGSLLFTDTQY,TRBV6-1
AWSVSRTSGSTDTQY,TRBV30
SARRGRGGQPQH,TRBV20-1
AWSRTGVGTEAF,TRBV30
ASSLFYKASGTVETQY,TRBV7-8
ASSQDLVNKQF,TRBV3-1
ASNPRGGQPQH,TRBV28
ATAGGTANYGYT,TRBV2
ASSDPTGPGPHIGSNQPQH,TRBV6-4
ASSSGLAETEQY,TRBV5-1
ASSTGATGELF,TRBV7-2
ASSADRGPGNTIY,TRBV28
ASSQIAGVEEIQY,TRBV7-9
ASSRTGDSYNEQF,TRBV7-9
ASSFAGQNQPQH,TRBV28
ASSGQQNTEAF,TRBV2
ASSTPLEGYEQY,TRBV7-2
ASSELIRDSGPSGTEQY,TRBV25-1
ASSPQGVGNEQF,TRBV5-1
ASSYVGLYEQY,TRBV6-6
ASSRTAHSSYNSPLH,TRBV6-1
SAPAGGANEKLF,TRBV20-1
AARREATGELF,TRBV6-1
SVEKRLNTEAF,TRBV29-1
SASAYLQTQETQY,TRBV20-1
ASSESYRGSYEQY,TRBV10-2
ASSQVVGSTEAF,TRBV3-1
SARSFGQGNYGYT,TRBV20-1
ASSLGVGEQY,TRBV7-2
ASSLAGQGGYGYT,TRBV5-5
ASSYSGQGYNEQF,TRBV6-6
ASSQIASPLH,TRBV4-1
ASSLSQANTQY,TRBV5-1
SVSARGHTEAF,TRBV29-1
ASSPPGYTDTQY,TRBV12-3/TRBV12-4
ASSPPGLAGGTSYEQY,TRBV28
ASSLPTDYEQY,TRBV5-1
ASSLRGISGNTIY,TRBV12-3/TRBV12-4
ASSYSIGLAGVLEQY,TRBV6-6
ASSQGTLGETQY,TRBV4-1